This passage covers 12 T cell receptor beta chains from one sample sequenced in a study of beta chain features in type 1 diabetes. Expressed TCRB transcripts were sequenced because the entire RNA isolate underwent reverse transcription. Profiling relied on immunoSEQ multiplex PCR, and the TCRdb table lists in-frame clones only, not all of them. The sample gives roughly 500,000 clones, 30% of which show up once; 0.05% to 0.065% is in the top ten. Sequencing was performed on naive CD4+ T cells from blood. These TCRs come from a man between 18 and 29 years old in good health.

The chain joins TRBV15 to TRBJ2-3, with D possibly being TRBD1 or TRBD2 (5 bases each). The germline V and J ends were trimmed by 3 bases and 2 bases, with 12 bases remaining between them. CDR3 length: 15 amino acids. Germline V gene sequence: CDR1 LNHNV, CDR2 YYDKDF (reference sequence). The CDR3 sequence: CATSSWDGYTDTQYF. The DNA for the CDR3 is TGTGCCACCAGCAGCTGGGACGGGTACACAGATACGCAGTATTTT. The full variable domain, its missing parts supplied by reference TRBV15 and TRBJ2-3, is DAMVIQNPRYQVTQFGKPVTLSCSQTLNHNVMYWYQQKSSQAPKLLFHYYDKDFNNEADTPDNFQSRRPNTSFCFLDIRSPGLGDTAMYLCATSSWDGYTDTQYFGPGTRLTVL.

Points on this clone: Other nucleotide sequences in the sample specify the same CDR3. V usage is TRBV30 and J usage is TRBJ2-3, with D unresolved. Germline V gene data show CDR1 as GTSNPN and CDR2 as SVGIG (reference sequence). The CDR3 totals 12 residues. The V gene lost 0 bases and the J gene lost 6 bases, with 7 bases spanning the gap. As DNA, the CDR3 is TGTGCCTGGAGTGTTGGGGTGGATACGCAGTATTTT. Protein product: CAWSVGVDTQYF.

The chain combines TRBV5-4 with TRBJ2-6; TRBD2 matches 10 bases. Germline values: CDR1 SGHNT, CDR2 YYREEE (reference sequence). This CDR3 has 18 amino acids. V shed 2 bases, J shed 0 bases, and the junction held 5 bases outside the gene matches. CDR3 DNA: TGTGCCAGCAGCTTTCCTAGCGGGGGAAGCTCTGGGGCCAACGTCCTGACTTTC. It specifies CASSFPSGGSSGANVLTF.

This chain links TRBV14 with TRBJ2-4; D perhaps matches TRBD1 (6 bases). The V gene's germline CDR1 is SGHDN and CDR2 FVKESK. V was shortened by 2 bases and J by 10 bases, with 15 bases between the two germline ends. This CDR3 is 14 amino acids long. In DNA, the CDR3 is TGTGCCAGCAGCCAACCGGGACAAGGTCGAATTCAGTACTTC. Amino acid sequence: CASSQPGQGRIQYF.

The genes are TRBV9 and TRBJ2-2; 7 nucleotides align to TRBD2. The trim removed 0 bases at V and 5 bases at J, leaving 7 bases unmatched. CDR3 size: 16 residues. Germline CDR1 and CDR2: SGDLS and YYNGEE. The CDR3 spells CASSVGGGSITGELFF. The DNA of the CDR3 is TGTGCCAGCAGCGTAGGAGGCGGGAGTATTACCGGGGAGCTGTTTTTT.

This sequence joins TRBV5-1 and TRBJ2-1, with 8 positions matching TRBD2. The CDR3 sequence is 14 residues long. Looked up from germline, CDR1 is SGHRS and CDR2 is YFSETQ. The ends lost 7 bases at V and 10 bases at J; junction bases unmatched: 13. CDR3 protein: CASWAGTRGGEQFF. The CDR3, as DNA: TGCGCCAGCTGGGCCGGGACTAGAGGCGGCGAGCAGTTCTTC.

This sequence joins TRBV5-6 and TRBJ2-7; possible D gene TRBD2, 5 bases. This CDR3 is built from 11 residues. V lost 5 bases and J lost 7, with 10 bases in between. The germline CDR1 and CDR2 sequences are SGHDT and YYEEEE. Here the CDR3 reads CASSWTGEQYF. CDR3 nucleotides: TGTGCCAGCAGTTGGACTGGGGAGCAGTACTTC.

CDR3 coding DNA: TGTGCCTGGAGTCCGGGAGCGGGATTTGGGGAGACCCAGTACTTC. This gives the protein CAWSPGAGFGETQYF. The V gene is TRBV30, the J gene TRBJ2-5; 7 bases agree with TRBD2. CDR3 length equals 15 residues. J was trimmed by 5 bases and V by 2 bases; bases with no gene match: 11. CDR1 is GTSNPN, CDR2 SVGIG, per germline (reference sequence).

The rearrangement uses TRBV29-1 and TRBJ2-2; D is unclear. The CDR3 length is 15 residues. V shed 7 bases and J shed 2 bases, with 17 bases lying between them. Germline-derived CDR1 and CDR2 are SQVTM and ANQGSEA. The CDR3: CSASGPFFNTGELFF. The DNA for the CDR3 is TGCAGCGCTTCGGGCCCATTTTTCAACACCGGGGAGCTGTTTTTT.

CDR3 DNA: TGTGCCAGCTCACCAGACCGTAGCTACACCTTC. Encoded protein: CASSPDRSYTF. V is TRBV18 and J is TRBJ1-2; D remains ambiguous. This CDR3 region has 11 residues. Per the germline V gene, CDR1 is KGHSH and CDR2 is LQKENI. Deletions cut 2 bases from V and 9 bases from J, with 7 bases between. The entire variable domain, with the rest obtained from reference TRBV18 and TRBJ1-2, is as follows: NAGVMQNPRHLVRRRGQEARLRCSPMKGHSHVYWYRQLPEEGLKFMVYLQKENIIDESGMPKERFSAEFPKEGPSILRIQQVVRGDSAAYFCASSPDRSYTFGSGTRLTVV.

This clone has a handful of counts. J is TRBJ1-1 and V is TRBV30; D call uncertain. This CDR3 contains 14 residues. V was clipped by 1 base and J by 4 bases, with 13 bases between them. Germline assignment: CDR1 GTSNPN and CDR2 SVGIG (reference sequence). CDR3 residues: CAWSGVLEGTEAFF. The CDR3 DNA is TGTGCCTGGAGTGGTGTCTTGGAGGGCACTGAAGCTTTCTTT.

The gene calls are TRBV5-1 and TRBJ2-5; 8 nucleotides match TRBD1. Trimming took 4 bases from V and 3 from J; bases not matched to a gene: 8. This CDR3 has 15 residues. Germline V CDR1 and CDR2: SGHRS, YFSETQ. Here the CDR3 DNA reads TGCGCCAGCAGCGGCGGACAGGGCGGTGAAGAGACCCAGTACTTC. Its translation is CASSGGQGGEETQYF.